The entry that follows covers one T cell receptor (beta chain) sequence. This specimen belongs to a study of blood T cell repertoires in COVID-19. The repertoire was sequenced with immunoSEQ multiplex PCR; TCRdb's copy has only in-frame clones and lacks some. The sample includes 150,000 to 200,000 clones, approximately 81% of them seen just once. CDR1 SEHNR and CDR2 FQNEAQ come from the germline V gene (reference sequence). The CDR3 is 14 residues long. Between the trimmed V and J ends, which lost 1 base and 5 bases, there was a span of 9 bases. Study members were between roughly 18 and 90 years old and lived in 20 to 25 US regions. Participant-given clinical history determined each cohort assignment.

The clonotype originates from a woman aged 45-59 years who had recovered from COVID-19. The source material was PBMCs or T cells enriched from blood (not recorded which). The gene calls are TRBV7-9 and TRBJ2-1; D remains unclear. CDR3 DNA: TGTGCCAGCAGCTTAGGTCTAATACACAATGAGCAGTTCTTC. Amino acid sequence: CASSLGLIHNEQFF.